This TCR beta chain was observed in a study of blood T cell repertoires in COVID-19. Study details: Acute-phase and convalescent COVID-19 samples originated in the United States, Italy and Spain. T cells, B-cell-depleted T cells, or PBMCs provided the cDNA or gDNA that served as material.

Concerning this clone itself: Other DNA sequences in the same sample also yield this CDR3.

How the authors handled the data: Amplification from reference gene primers served as the basis for estimated nucleated cell counts. TCRdb's copy holds only in-frame clones and misses some; the assay was immunoSEQ multiplex PCR. V and J calls and clone size are as listed in that table; D and trimming were resolved from the DNA. The sample holds some 45,000 clones, about 89% seen once. Deletions cut 3 bases from V and 2 bases from J, with 10 bases between. Germline V gene sequence: CDR1 LNHDA, CDR2 SQIVND (reference sequence). CDR3 length: 14 residues. Material for sequencing was peripheral blood. The chain couples TRBV19 to TRBJ1-2, with a possible D match to TRBD1 (6 bases). The sequence came from a man between 65 and 85 years old with active COVID-19. CDR3 in amino acids: CASSIGGQNYGYTF. The CDR3 coding sequence is TGTGCCAGTAGTATCGGGGGGCAGAACTATGGCTACACCTTC.